The clone carrying this TCR beta chain occurred many times. This record belongs to a study of blood T cells in healthy people across ages. The J segment lost 0 bases and the V segment lost 4 bases, leaving 6 bases of the junction unmatched. CDR1 SQVTM and CDR2 ANQGSEA come from the germline V gene. This CDR3 is 14 amino acids long. Alongside a J-beta primer mix, a sample-barcoded 5' primer served in a second PCR lasting roughly 7 to 12 cycles. TCRdb passed the 5' RACE reads through MiXCR, listing each CDR3 protein once. The table shows some 1.5 million distinct CDR3 sequences, with 28% occurring only once.

This chain connects TRBV29-1 to TRBJ2-7, with 7 bases aligning to TRBD1. The specimen was blood. The TCR comes from a woman aged 25 to 39 in good health. CDR3: CSVASRTGSYEQYF. CDR3 nucleotides: TGCAGCGTTGCTTCCCGGACAGGCTCCTACGAGCAGTACTTC.